This TCR beta chain was observed in a study of CD8 T cells in Susac syndrome. A quantity of about 0.5 to 1 ug RNA underwent reverse transcription using random hexamers. A single record per CDR3 protein comes from TCRdb applying MiXCR to the immunoSEQ multiplex PCR reads. There are a few hundred thousand distinct CDR3 sequences in the sample; approximately 84% occur only once, and over 0.1% lies in the top ten. V shed 4 bases and J shed 0 bases, with 4 bases lying between them. The germline V gene has CDR1 MNHNS and CDR2 SASEGT. This CDR3 is built from 13 residues. Sample: CD8+ T cells from PBMCs. This sequence originates from a human donor with multiple sclerosis. The chain is built from TRBV6-1 and TRBJ2-1, with unresolved D. The CDR3 sequence is CASSASSYNEQFF. The CDR3 DNA reads as TGTGCCAGCAGTGCTAGCTCCTACAATGAGCAGTTCTTC.